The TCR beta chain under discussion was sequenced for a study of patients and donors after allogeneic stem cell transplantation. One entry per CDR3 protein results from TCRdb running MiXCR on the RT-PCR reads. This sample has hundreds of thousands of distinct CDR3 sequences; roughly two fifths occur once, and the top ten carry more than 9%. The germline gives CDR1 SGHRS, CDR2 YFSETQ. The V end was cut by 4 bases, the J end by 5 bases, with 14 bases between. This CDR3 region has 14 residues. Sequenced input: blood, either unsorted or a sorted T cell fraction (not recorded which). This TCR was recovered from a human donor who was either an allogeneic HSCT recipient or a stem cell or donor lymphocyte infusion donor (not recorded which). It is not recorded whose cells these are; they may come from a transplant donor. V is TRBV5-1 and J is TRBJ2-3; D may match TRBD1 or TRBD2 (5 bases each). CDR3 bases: TGCGCCAGCAGCCCCGGGACCCTGAAAGATACGCAGTATTTT. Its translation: CASSPGTLKDTQYF.